This is a list of T cell receptor beta chains from one sample in a study of blood T cell repertoires in COVID-19. Using immunoSEQ multiplex PCR, the repertoire was profiled, and TCRdb retains in-frame clones only, with some absent. Found here are roughly 150,000 clones, around 90% of them singletons; the top ten hold less than 2.5%. The sequencing sample was made of peripheral blood. The source of these receptors is a man between 18 and 35 years old with acute or convalescent COVID-19. The CDR3 runs from the conserved cysteine through the conserved F or W. The order of the fields is V gene, D gene, clone size, J gene, CDR3 protein, CDR3 DNA. The D gene is left open where the match is weak. Size tells how often a clone was seen (once, few, many) or the class of an expanded clone, and some rows leave it out.

TRBV2	TRBD1	NA	TRBJ1-6	CASSPGQGRSSPLHF	TGTGCCAGCAGTCCCGGACAGGGGAGGAGTTCACCCCTCCACTTT
TRBV5-1	NA	few	TRBJ1-4	CASSPRGTTNEKLFF	TGCGCCAGCAGCCCCCGGGGGACAACTAATGAAAAACTGTTTTTT
TRBV29-1	NA	NA	TRBJ1-1	CSYLSGQNTEAFF	TGCAGTTACCTATCCGGACAGAACACTGAAGCTTTCTTT
TRBV5-8	NA	NA	TRBJ1-1	CASSLYGQNTEAFF	TGTGCCAGCAGCTTGTACGGACAGAACACTGAAGCTTTCTTT
TRBV7-9	TRBD1	NA	TRBJ1-1	CASSAQTGLYTEAFF	TGTGCCAGCAGCGCCCAGACAGGGTTGTACACTGAAGCTTTCTTT
TRBV2	NA	NA	TRBJ1-1	CASSEARREAFF	TGTGCCAGCAGTGAAGCTCGCAGGGAAGCTTTCTTT
TRBV5-6	NA	NA	TRBJ2-3	CASSLGAGNTDTQYF	TGTGCCAGCAGCTTGGGTGCGGGGAACACAGATACGCAGTATTTT
TRBV2	TRBD1	NA	TRBJ1-2	CASSDMMRQGIGYTF	TGTGCCAGCAGTGATATGATGCGACAGGGAATCGGCTACACCTTC
TRBV7-9	NA	NA	TRBJ2-7	CASSFTPHPLGLRSYEQYF	TGTGCCAGCAGTTTTACTCCCCACCCTCTCGGACTGCGCTCCTACGAGCAGTACTTC
TRBV5-1	NA	NA	TRBJ1-1	CASSIVFTGMGMNTEAFF	TGCGCCAGCAGCATTGTATTTACAGGTATGGGGATGAACACTGAAGCTTTCTTT
TRBV18	NA	NA	TRBJ2-1	CASSPRQSDNEQFF	TGTGCCAGCTCACCACGGCAGTCAGACAATGAGCAGTTCTTC
TRBV24-1	NA	NA	TRBJ2-3	CATSGSFRDTQYF	TGTGCCACCAGTGGTTCCTTCCGAGATACGCAGTATTTT
TRBV5-4	TRBD1	NA	TRBJ1-2	CASSLGGGDGYTF	TGTGCCAGCAGCTTGGGAGGGGGCGACGGCTACACCTTC
TRBV2	TRBD1	NA	TRBJ2-7	CASSFNRGQGIYEQYF	TGTGCCAGCAGTTTCAACAGGGGACAGGGTATCTACGAGCAGTACTTC
TRBV3-1/TRBV3-2	TRBD2	few	TRBJ2-1	CASSQDREVAGGQFF	TGTGCCAGCAGCCAAGATCGCGAGGTAGCGGGGGGGCAGTTCTTC
TRBV3-1/TRBV3-2	TRBD2	NA	TRBJ2-2	CASSQEAGGQGNTGELFF	TGTGCCAGCAGCCAAGAAGCGGGGGGGCAGGGCAACACCGGGGAGCTGTTTTTT
TRBV5-1	TRBD1	NA	TRBJ2-2	CANILPGTELNTGELFF	TGCGCCAATATACTTCCGGGGACAGAGTTAAACACCGGGGAGCTGTTTTTT
TRBV4-1	TRBD1	NA	TRBJ1-2	CASSQDRGQPYGYTF	TGCGCCAGCAGCCAAGATCGGGGACAGCCCTATGGCTACACCTTC